This T cell receptor beta chain is drawn from a study of naive and memory T cell subsets. In the case of this clonotype: Its cognate antigen is unknown.

Two oligonucleotides, mixed equimolar, formed the beta constant-region primer covering TRBC1 and TRBC2. The ligated cDNA underwent four PCR rounds using SP2 and nested alpha and beta constant-region primers. A 12-nucleotide UMI and the SP2 primer were added to the cDNA 3' end by oligonucleotide ligation. Via MiXCR, TCRdb re-called the UMI-ligation and nested PCR reads, giving one row per CDR3 protein. The repertoire has around 130,000 distinct CDR3 sequences, roughly 36% of them found once; the top ten carry about 1%. The CDR3 totals 14 residues. Trimming removed 5 bases from V and 3 bases from J; junction bases left unmatched: 3. Germline assignment: CDR1 ENHRY and CDR2 SYGVKD. Sequential positive selection took CD4 T cells first, then CD8 T cells. Four subsets defined by CD45RA and CD27 were sorted after CD3, CD4, CD8 and live/dead staining. Findings and limits, study-wide: Diversity fell and Gini index rose from naive through CM, EM, EMRA.

The V gene is TRBV10-3, the J gene TRBJ1-4, with 7 bases lining up with TRBD1. The TCR sequence derives from a human donor in good health. Sequences were obtained from central memory CD4+ T cells from blood. The CDR3 sequence: CAISPGQSNEKLFF. The CDR3 region has the DNA TGTGCCATCAGTCCGGGACAGTCTAATGAAAAACTGTTTTTT.